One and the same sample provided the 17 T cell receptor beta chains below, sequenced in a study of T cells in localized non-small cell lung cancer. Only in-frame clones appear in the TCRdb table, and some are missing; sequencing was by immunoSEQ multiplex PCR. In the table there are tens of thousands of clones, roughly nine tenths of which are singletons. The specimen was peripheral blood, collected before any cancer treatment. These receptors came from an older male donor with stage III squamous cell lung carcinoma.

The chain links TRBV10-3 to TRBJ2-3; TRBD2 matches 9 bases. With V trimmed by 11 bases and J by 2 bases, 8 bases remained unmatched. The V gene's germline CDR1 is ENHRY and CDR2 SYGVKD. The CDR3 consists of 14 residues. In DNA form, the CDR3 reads TGTGCCGCCGATAGCGGGGGACCCACAGATACGCAGTATTTT. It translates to CAADSGGPTDTQYF.

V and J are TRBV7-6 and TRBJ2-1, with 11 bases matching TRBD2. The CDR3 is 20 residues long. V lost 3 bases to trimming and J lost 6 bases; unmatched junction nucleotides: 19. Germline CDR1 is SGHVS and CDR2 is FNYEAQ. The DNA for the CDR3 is TGTGCCAGCAGCTTGGCAAACTTGGGGAAACTAGCGGGGGCGTCCAATGAGCAGTTCTTC. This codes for CASSLANLGKLAGASNEQFF.

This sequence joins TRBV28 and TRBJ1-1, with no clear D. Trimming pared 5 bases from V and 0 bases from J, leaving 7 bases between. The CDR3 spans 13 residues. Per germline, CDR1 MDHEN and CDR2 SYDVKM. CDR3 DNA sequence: TGTGCCAGCAGTAGGAGCGTGAACACTGAAGCTTTCTTT. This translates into CASSRSVNTEAFF.

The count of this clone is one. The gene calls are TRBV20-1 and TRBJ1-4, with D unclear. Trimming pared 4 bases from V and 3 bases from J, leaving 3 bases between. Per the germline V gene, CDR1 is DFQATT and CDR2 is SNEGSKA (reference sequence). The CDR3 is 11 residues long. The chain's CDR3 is CSAKPNEKLFF. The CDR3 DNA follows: TGCAGTGCTAAGCCTAATGAAAAACTGTTTTTT.

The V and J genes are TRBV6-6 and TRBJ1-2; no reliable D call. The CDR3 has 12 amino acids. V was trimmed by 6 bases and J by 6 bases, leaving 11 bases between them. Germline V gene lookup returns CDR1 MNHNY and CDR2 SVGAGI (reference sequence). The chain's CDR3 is CASSPRKDGYTF. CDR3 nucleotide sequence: TGTGCCAGCAGCCCCCGGAAAGATGGCTACACCTTC.

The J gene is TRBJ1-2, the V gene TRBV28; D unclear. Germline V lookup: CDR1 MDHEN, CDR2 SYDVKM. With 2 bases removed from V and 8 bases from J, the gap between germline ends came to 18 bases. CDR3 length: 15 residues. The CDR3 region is CASSLAQAELWGYTF. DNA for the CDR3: TGTGCCAGCAGTTTAGCCCAGGCCGAGCTTTGGGGCTACACCTTC.

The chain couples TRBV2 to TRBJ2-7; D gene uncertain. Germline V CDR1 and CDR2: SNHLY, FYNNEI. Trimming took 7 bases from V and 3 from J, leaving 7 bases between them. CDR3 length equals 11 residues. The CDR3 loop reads CASIEGYEQYF. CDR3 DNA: TGTGCCAGCATCGAAGGCTACGAGCAGTACTTC.

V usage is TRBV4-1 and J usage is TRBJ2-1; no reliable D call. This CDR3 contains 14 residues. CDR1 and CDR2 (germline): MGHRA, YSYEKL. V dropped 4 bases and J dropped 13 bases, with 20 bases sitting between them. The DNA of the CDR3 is TGCGCCAGCAGCCTCCGACTCTCGGGTTTGGAACAGTTCTTC. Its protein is CASSLRLSGLEQFF.

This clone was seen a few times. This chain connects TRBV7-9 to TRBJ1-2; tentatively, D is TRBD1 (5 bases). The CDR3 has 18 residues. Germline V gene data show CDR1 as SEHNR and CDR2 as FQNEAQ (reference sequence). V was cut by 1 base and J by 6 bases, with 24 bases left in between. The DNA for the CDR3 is TGTGCCAGCAGCTTAGGCGGACCGTGGGACGTACGCGCCCATGGCTACACCTTC. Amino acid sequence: CASSLGGPWDVRAHGYTF.

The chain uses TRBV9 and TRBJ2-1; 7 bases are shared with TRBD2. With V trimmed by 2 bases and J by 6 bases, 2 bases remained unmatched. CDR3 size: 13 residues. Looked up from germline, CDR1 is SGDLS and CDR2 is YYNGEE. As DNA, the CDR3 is TGTGCCAGCAGCGTTCCTAGCGGCAATGAGCAGTTCTTC. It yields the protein CASSVPSGNEQFF.

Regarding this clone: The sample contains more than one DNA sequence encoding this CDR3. The CDR3 DNA follows: TGTGCCAGCAGCCGGGGGACGGTGAACACTGAAGCTTTCTTT. Encoded protein: CASSRGTVNTEAFF. The V gene is TRBV7-9, the J gene TRBJ1-1; possibly TRBD1 for D (5 bases). The CDR3 runs to 14 residues. The germline V and J ends were trimmed by 5 bases and 0 bases, with 10 bases remaining between them. Germline lookup yields CDR1 SEHNR and CDR2 FQNEAQ (reference sequence).

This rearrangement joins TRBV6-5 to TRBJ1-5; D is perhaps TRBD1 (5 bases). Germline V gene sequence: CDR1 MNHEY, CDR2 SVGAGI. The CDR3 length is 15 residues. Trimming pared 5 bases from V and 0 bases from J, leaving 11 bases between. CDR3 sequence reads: CASSRQRSSNQPQHF. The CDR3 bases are TGTGCCAGCAGTAGACAGAGGTCTAGCAATCAGCCCCAGCATTTT.

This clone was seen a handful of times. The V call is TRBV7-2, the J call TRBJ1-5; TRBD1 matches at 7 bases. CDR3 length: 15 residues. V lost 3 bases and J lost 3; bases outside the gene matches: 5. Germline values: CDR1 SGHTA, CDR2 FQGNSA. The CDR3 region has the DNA TGTGCCAGCAGCTTGAGACAGGGAAACAATCAGCCCCAGCATTTT. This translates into CASSLRQGNNQPQHF.

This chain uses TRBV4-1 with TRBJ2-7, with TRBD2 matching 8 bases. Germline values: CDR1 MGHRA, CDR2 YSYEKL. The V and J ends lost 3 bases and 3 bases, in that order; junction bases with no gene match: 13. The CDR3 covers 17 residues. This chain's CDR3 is CASSHLISSGLYYEQYF. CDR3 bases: TGCGCCAGCAGCCACCTCATCTCTAGCGGGTTATACTACGAGCAGTACTTC.

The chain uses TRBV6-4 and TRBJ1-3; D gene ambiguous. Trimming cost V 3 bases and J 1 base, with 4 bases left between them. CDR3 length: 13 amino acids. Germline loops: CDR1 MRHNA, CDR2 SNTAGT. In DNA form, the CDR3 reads TGTGCCAGCAGTGAGGGGTCTGGAAACACCATATATTTT. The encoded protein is CASSEGSGNTIYF.

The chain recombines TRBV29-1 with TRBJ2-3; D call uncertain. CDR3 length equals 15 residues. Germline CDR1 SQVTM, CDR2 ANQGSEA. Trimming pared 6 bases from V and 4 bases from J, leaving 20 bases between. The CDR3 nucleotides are TGCAGCGTAGACATGACACGGTCACGTTCAGATACGCAGTATTTT. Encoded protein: CSVDMTRSRSDTQYF.

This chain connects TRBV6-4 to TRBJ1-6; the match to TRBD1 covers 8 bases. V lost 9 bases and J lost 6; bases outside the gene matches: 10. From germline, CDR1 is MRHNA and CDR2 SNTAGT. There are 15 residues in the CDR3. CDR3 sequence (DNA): TGTGCCAGGGTCACAGGGGGTCGACGTAATTCACCCCTCCACTTT. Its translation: CARVTGGRRNSPLHF.